These T cell receptor beta chains were read from a single sample in a study of cytomegalovirus exposure and HLA in healthy donors. The table came from immunoSEQ multiplex PCR; TCRdb's copy has only in-frame clones and leaves some out. The sample lists around 300,000 clones, around 90% occurring once. The sequenced sample was PBMCs. Every receptor here comes from a man aged 30 to 39 in good health and CMV-seronegative. Each CDR3 is given with its conserved first and last residue. The D gene is left open where the match is weak. Size tells how often a clone was seen (once, few, many) or the class of an expanded clone, and some rows leave it out.

>14|NA|TRBD1|TRBJ1-2|TRBV5-1
CASSPGDSRYGYTF
TGCGCCAGCAGCCCCGGGGACAGCCGCTATGGCTACACCTTC
>15|NA|TRBD1|TRBJ2-2|TRBV11-2
CASSLTGPSTGELFF
TGTGCCAGCAGCTTGACAGGGCCGTCCACCGGGGAGCTGTTTTTT
>16|few|TRBD1|TRBJ2-7|TRBV13
CASSVTGTALTYEQYF
TGTGCCAGCAGCGTTACCGGGACAGCACTAACCTACGAGCAGTACTTC
>15|NA|NA|TRBJ2-2|TRBV5-6
CASSLLRGNTGELFF
TGTGCCAGCAGCTTGCTCAGGGGGAACACCGGGGAGCTGTTTTTT
>15|once|TRBD1|TRBJ1-4|TRBV5-1
CASSAGTGGGEKLFF
TGCGCCAGCAGCGCGGGGACAGGGGGCGGTGAAAAACTGTTTTTT
>13|NA|TRBD2|TRBJ2-1|TRBV6-5
CASSYSIAGEQFF
TGTGCCAGCAGTTACTCGATAGCGGGTGAGCAGTTCTTC
>13|NA|NA|TRBJ1-2|TRBV19
CASSWDWGEGYTF
TGTGCCAGTAGTTGGGACTGGGGTGAAGGCTACACCTTC
>12|once|NA|TRBJ1-5|TRBV7-2
CASSLFDQPQHF
TGTGCCAGCAGCTTATTCGATCAGCCCCAGCATTTT
>16|NA|TRBD1|TRBJ2-3|TRBV5-6
CASSSDRGTGTDTQYF
TGTGCCAGCAGCTCTGACAGGGGCACGGGCACAGATACGCAGTATTTT
>13|once|NA|TRBJ2-7|TRBV11-2
CASSFDWPYEQYF
TGTGCCAGCAGCTTTGACTGGCCCTACGAGCAGTACTTC
>13|few|NA|TRBJ1-2|TRBV2
CASTGTRVSGYTF
TGTGCCAGCACAGGGACAAGGGTCTCTGGCTACACCTTC
>13|once|NA|TRBJ1-1|TRBV5-4
CASSLVSNTEAFF
TGTGCCAGCAGCTTGGTTTCAAACACTGAAGCTTTCTTT
>15|NA|TRBD2|TRBJ2-1|TRBV18
CASSELAGPNNEQFF
TGTGCCAGCTCAGAACTAGCGGGGCCCAACAATGAGCAGTTCTTC
>13|NA|TRBD1|TRBJ2-1|TRBV18
CASSQGQRNEQFF
TGTGCCAGCTCACAGGGACAGCGCAATGAGCAGTTCTTC
>14|once|NA|TRBJ1-5|TRBV6-5
CASSLGNSNQPQHF
TGTGCCAGCAGCCTCGGTAATAGCAATCAGCCCCAGCATTTT
>15|NA|TRBD1|TRBJ2-2|TRBV19
CASTVTGVNTGELFF
TGTGCCAGTACCGTTACAGGGGTTAACACCGGGGAGCTGTTTTTT
>13|NA|NA|TRBJ1-2|TRBV7-2
CATATGNFYGYTF
TGTGCCACCGCGACAGGAAACTTCTATGGCTACACCTTC
>13|NA|NA|TRBJ1-1|TRBV29-1
CSVGPGAGTEAFF
TGCAGCGTTGGGCCAGGGGCCGGGACTGAAGCTTTCTTT
>12|NA|NA|TRBJ1-1|TRBV5-6
CASSGGQSEAFF
TGTGCCAGCAGCGGAGGACAGTCTGAAGCTTTCTTT
>14|once|NA|TRBJ1-1|TRBV6-4
CASSDSGLNTEAFF
TGTGCCAGCAGTGACTCGGGCTTGAACACTGAAGCTTTCTTT
>15|NA|TRBD2|TRBJ2-1|TRBV10-3
CAISGTSGGDNEQFF
TGTGCCATCAGTGGGACTAGCGGGGGGGACAATGAGCAGTTCTTC
>14|NA|TRBD1|TRBJ2-3|TRBV10-2
CASSESGTGYTQYF
TGCGCCAGCAGTGAGTCGGGGACAGGGTATACGCAGTATTTT
>15|NA|TRBD1|TRBJ2-7|TRBV10-3
CAISGQGAVTYEQYF
TGTGCCATCAGTGGACAGGGGGCGGTGACCTACGAGCAGTACTTC
>16|NA|TRBD2|TRBJ2-2|TRBV9
CASSEDSGLGVGELFF
TGTGCCAGCAGCGAGGACTCAGGACTAGGGGTCGGGGAGCTGTTTTTT
>17|NA|TRBD2|TRBJ2-2|TRBV5-4
CASSLSSGGAGTGELFF
TGTGCCAGCAGCTTGAGTAGCGGGGGGGCCGGAACCGGGGAGCTGTTTTTT
>24|once|NA|TRBJ1-5|TRBV5-1
CASSLTSCFERAVPLDISNQPQHF
TGCGCCAGCAGCTTAACTTCCTGCTTTGAGAGGGCTGTTCCATTAGATATTAGCAATCAGCCCCAGCATTTT
>14|once|NA|TRBJ1-1|TRBV7-2
CASSLGWLNTEAFF
TGTGCCAGCAGCTTAGGGTGGCTGAACACTGAAGCTTTCTTT
>16|NA|TRBD2|TRBJ2-1|TRBV19
CATTDGRRGAVNEQFF
TGTGCCACTACAGACGGGAGGCGGGGGGCGGTCAATGAGCAGTTCTTC
>15|NA|NA|TRBJ1-5|TRBV5-5
CASSWGDTYNQPQHF
TGTGCCAGCAGCTGGGGAGATACTTACAATCAGCCCCAGCATTTT
>18|NA|TRBD2|TRBJ2-1|TRBV4-3
CASSQELDGGASYNEQFF
TGCGCCAGCAGCCAAGAATTGGACGGGGGGGCCTCCTACAATGAGCAGTTCTTC
>15|NA|TRBD2|TRBJ2-5|TRBV4-2
CASSQGTSSGETQYF
TGTGCCAGCAGCCAAGGGACTAGCTCCGGAGAGACCCAGTACTTC
>14|NA|NA|TRBJ2-1|TRBV13
CASSLWTRYNEQFF
TGTGCCAGCAGCCTCTGGACAAGATACAATGAGCAGTTCTTC
>13|NA|NA|TRBJ1-1|TRBV5-1
CASSRDSNTEAFF
TGCGCCAGCAGCCGGGACTCGAACACTGAAGCTTTCTTT
>16|NA|NA|TRBJ1-3|TRBV5-1
CASSLEQAPSGNTIYF
TGCGCCAGCAGCTTGGAGCAGGCCCCCTCTGGAAACACCATATATTTT
>15|NA|TRBD1|TRBJ1-1|TRBV19
CASSSTGLIGTEAFF
TGTGCCAGTAGTTCGACAGGGCTTATAGGCACTGAAGCTTTCTTT
>15|NA|TRBD1|TRBJ1-5|TRBV28
CASGEGQGAVQPQHF
TGTGCCAGCGGAGAAGGACAGGGGGCCGTTCAGCCCCAGCATTTT
>16|NA|TRBD2|TRBJ2-5|TRBV28
CASSALGPSGGETQYF
TGTGCCAGCAGTGCCCTGGGCCCTAGCGGGGGAGAGACCCAGTACTTC
>14|NA|NA|TRBJ1-1|TRBV10-3
CAISEQQGTAEAFF
TGTGCCATCAGTGAGCAGCAGGGGACGGCTGAAGCTTTCTTT
>14|NA|TRBD2|TRBJ2-1|TRBV7-2
CASSPSGAYNEQFF
TGTGCCAGCAGCCCTAGCGGCGCCTACAATGAGCAGTTCTTC
>19|NA|NA|TRBJ2-7|TRBV19
CASSIDPVDIRGNSYEQYF
TGTGCCAGTAGTATAGATCCCGTTGACATCAGGGGCAACTCCTACGAGCAGTACTTC
>14|NA|NA|TRBJ1-5|TRBV4-3
CASSQDFVNQPQHF
TGCGCCAGCAGCCAAGATTTCGTAAATCAGCCCCAGCATTTT
>17|NA|TRBD2|TRBJ2-3|TRBV18
CASSLRTSGGGTDTQYF
TGTGCCAGCTCTCTCCGGACTAGCGGGGGGGGCACAGATACGCAGTATTTT
>15|NA|NA|TRBJ1-1|TRBV27
CASSSSTGMNTEAFF
TGTGCCAGCAGTTCCTCCACGGGGATGAACACTGAAGCTTTCTTT
>14|NA|NA|TRBJ2-1|TRBV7-2
CASSVLRGSNEQFF
TGTGCCAGCAGCGTTCTCAGGGGATCCAATGAGCAGTTCTTC
>14|NA|TRBD1|TRBJ1-2|TRBV7-9
CASSPKDRVDGYTF
TGTGCCAGCAGCCCGAAGGACAGGGTGGATGGCTACACCTTC
>14|NA|NA|TRBJ1-2|TRBV7-2
CASSRKQGTYGYTF
TGTGCCAGCAGCCGTAAACAGGGCACCTATGGCTACACCTTC
>15|NA|NA|TRBJ2-7|TRBV5-1
CASKLGGGQTYEQYF
TGCGCCAGCAAGCTTGGAGGGGGCCAGACCTACGAGCAGTACTTC
>11|NA|NA|TRBJ1-3|TRBV6-1
CATSQENTIYF
TGTGCCACCTCCCAGGAAAACACCATATATTTT